Included here is one T cell receptor (beta chain) sequence, with context. Its specificity is unknown. Using RNA transcripts as the source, TCR beta CDR3 regions were amplified. Carried out on the TCR CDR3, a first-round RT-PCR used the HTBI primer set. Via MiXCR, TCRdb re-called the multiplex PCR reads, giving one row per CDR3 protein. The table records 550,000 to 700,000 distinct CDR3 sequences, 46% of them present only once. These data come from a study of T cells in Graves' hyperthyroidism and ophthalmopathy. Study-level points and caveats: Median prediction lead before ophthalmopathy onset was 5 to 7.5 months with the model.

The sample consisted of peripheral blood or thyroid tissue (not recorded which). The sequence was collected from an adult woman with Graves' disease, either hyperthyroidism or ophthalmopathy (not recorded which).

In DNA, the CDR3 is TGTGCCAGTATGGAGACGCTAGGGACCGGCGAGCAGTACTTC. It yields the protein CASMETLGTGEQYF. The chain couples TRBV5-3 to TRBJ2-7; tentatively, D is TRBD1 or TRBD2 (5 bases each). TRBV5-3 has ORF status, its function being uncertain. The CDR3 extends over 14 amino acids. V lost 8 bases to trimming and J lost 6 bases, with 21 bases between them.